Here is one T cell receptor beta chain with its context. This record comes from a study of cytomegalovirus exposure and HLA in healthy donors. The V and J ends lost 3 bases and 8 bases, in that order; junction bases with no gene match: 10. This CDR3 has 16 residues. Germline loops: CDR1 SGHRS, CDR2 YFSETQ. The PCR had 60 Vbeta and 13 Jbeta primers. The assay was immunoSEQ multiplex PCR, and TCRdb's table has in-frame clones only and misses some. Seen here are around 140,000 clones, 60% to 80% observed once, and the top ten hold 1.1%. Source material: PBMCs. The rearrangement joins TRBV5-1 to TRBJ2-1, with 11 bases that match TRBD2. The source of this sequence is a male donor in good health and CMV-seronegative. DNA of the CDR3: TGCGCCAGCAGCTCCGGTAGCGGGGGGGCCGGGTATGAGCAGTTCTTC. As protein: CASSSGSGGAGYEQFF.